This TCR beta chain is drawn from a study of molecular identifiers for immune sequencing clone quantification. A CD8+CD4-CCR7+CD45RA+ phenotype served as the sorting definition for naive CD8 T cells. TCRdb independently ran MiXCR on the PCR reads; one entry per CDR3 protein. There are about 640,000 distinct CDR3 sequences in the sample; approximately 20% occur only once, and roughly 0.9% lies in the top ten. This clonotype was seen a few times. V lost 3 bases and J 2 bases, leaving 7 bases between the germline ends. This CDR3 has 13 amino acids. This chain connects TRBV12-3 or TRBV12-4 to TRBJ2-5; D is uncertain. The sample consisted of naive CD8+ T cells from blood, with Jurkat cell RNA spiked in. The subset denotes: FACS-sorted CD8+CD4-CCR7+CD45RA+ naive T cells. The receptor's source is a human donor in good health. Some libraries in this study had Jurkat cell RNA spiked in. CDR3 amino acids: CASSFNVQETQYF. The CDR3 nucleotides are TGTGCCAGCAGTTTTAACGTACAAGAGACCCAGTACTTC.